One T cell receptor beta chain is described in this entry. This sample stems from a study of blood T cell repertoires in COVID-19. Whole-study context: Samples taken during acute and convalescent COVID-19 were collected in the United States, Italy and Spain. T cells, B-cell-depleted T cells, or PBMCs provided the cDNA or gDNA that served as material.

Source study methods: Reference gene primer amplification gave estimated nucleated cell counts. TCRdb keeps only in-frame clones here, not all; method: immunoSEQ multiplex PCR. The DNA gave D and trimming, while V, J and clone size come from that table. The data show about 250,000 clones, almost 85% seen once. This clonotype was obtained from a man over 45 with active or convalescent COVID-19. Sequences were obtained from peripheral blood.

This CDR3 reads CASSPGTGVSRNEQFF. The CDR3 DNA reads as TGTGCCAGCAGCCCCGGGACAGGGGTTTCTAGAAATGAGCAGTTCTTC. V usage is TRBV7-9 and J usage is TRBJ2-1; 10 bases agree with TRBD1. Germline assignment: CDR1 SEHNR and CDR2 FQNEAQ (reference sequence). J lost 7 bases, V lost 5 bases, and 11 bases had no gene match. CDR3 length equals 16 residues.